This note documents a single T cell receptor (beta chain) sequence. Its antigen is not identified. These data come from a study of shared clonotypes between healthy human individuals. For the study at large: CD4 naive cells filled three plates per donor, CD4 memory three, CD8 naive two and CD8 memory one.

Cells designated naive CD8 were CD45RO-negative and were positively selected for CCR7, with terminally differentiated effector memory CD45RA+ cells excluded. Donors had no recently reported acute infections or vaccinations and were HIV-negative. CDR3 length: 15 residues. Trimming removed 5 bases from V and 2 bases from J; junction bases left unmatched: 8. Germline V gene data show CDR1 as SEHNR and CDR2 as FQNEAQ (reference sequence). Whole-study findings and limits: Genetic and exposure-history diversity was limited by the small donor number. The generation probabilities recorded for non-shared clonotypes fell below those of clonotypes shared by all four donors.

Method: immunoSEQ multiplex PCR; TCRdb's copy keeps in-frame clones and lacks some. The repertoire consists of millions of clones, with roughly 95% occurring once and the leading ten covering about 1.1%. This rearrangement joins TRBV7-9 to TRBJ1-1, with TRBD1 identical over 7 bases. Sequences were obtained from naive CD8+ T cells sorted from blood. The TCR was taken from a man between 18 and 35 years old in good health. Here the CDR3 reads CASSTRTGPNTEAFF. The DNA of the CDR3 is TGTGCCAGCAGCACCAGGACAGGACCTAACACTGAAGCTTTCTTT.